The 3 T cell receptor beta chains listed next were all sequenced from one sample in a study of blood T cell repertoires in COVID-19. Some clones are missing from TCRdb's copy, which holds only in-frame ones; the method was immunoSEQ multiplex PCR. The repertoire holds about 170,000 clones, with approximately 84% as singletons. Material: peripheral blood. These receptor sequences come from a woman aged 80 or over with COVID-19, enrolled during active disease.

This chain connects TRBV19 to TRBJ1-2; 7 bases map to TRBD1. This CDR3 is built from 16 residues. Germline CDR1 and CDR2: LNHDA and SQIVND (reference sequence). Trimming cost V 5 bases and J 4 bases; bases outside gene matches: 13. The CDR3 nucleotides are TGTGCCAGTAGTTTTTCATCAGGACAGGCATTCTATGGCTACACCTTC. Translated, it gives CASSFSSGQAFYGYTF.

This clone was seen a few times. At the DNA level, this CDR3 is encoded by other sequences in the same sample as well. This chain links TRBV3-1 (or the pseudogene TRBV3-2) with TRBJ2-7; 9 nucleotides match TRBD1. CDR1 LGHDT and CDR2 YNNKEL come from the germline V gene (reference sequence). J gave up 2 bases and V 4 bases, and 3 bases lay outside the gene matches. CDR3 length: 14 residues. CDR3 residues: CASSPRDRAYEQYF. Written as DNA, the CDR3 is TGTGCCAGCAGCCCCCGGGACAGGGCCTACGAGCAGTACTTC.

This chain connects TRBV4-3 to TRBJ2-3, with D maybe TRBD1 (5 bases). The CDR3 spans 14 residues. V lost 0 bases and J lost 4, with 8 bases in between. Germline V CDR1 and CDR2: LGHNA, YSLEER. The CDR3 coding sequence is TGCGCCAGCAGCCAAGACAGGGTGCCAGATACGCAGTATTTT. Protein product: CASSQDRVPDTQYF.